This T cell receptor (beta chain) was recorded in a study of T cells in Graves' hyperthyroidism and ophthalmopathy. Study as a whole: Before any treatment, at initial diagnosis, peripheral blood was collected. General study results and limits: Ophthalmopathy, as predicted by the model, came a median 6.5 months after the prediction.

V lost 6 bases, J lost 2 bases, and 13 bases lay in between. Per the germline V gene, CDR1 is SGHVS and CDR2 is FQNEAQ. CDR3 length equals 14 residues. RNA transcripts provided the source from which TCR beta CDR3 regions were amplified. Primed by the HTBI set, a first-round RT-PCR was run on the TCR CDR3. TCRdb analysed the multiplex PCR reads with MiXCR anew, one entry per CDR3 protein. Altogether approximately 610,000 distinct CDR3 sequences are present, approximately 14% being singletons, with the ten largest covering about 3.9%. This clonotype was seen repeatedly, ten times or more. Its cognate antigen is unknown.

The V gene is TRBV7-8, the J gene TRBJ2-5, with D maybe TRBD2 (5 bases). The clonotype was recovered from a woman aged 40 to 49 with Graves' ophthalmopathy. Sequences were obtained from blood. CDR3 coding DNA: TGTGCCAGCAGTAAAATGAGCGGACAAGAGACCCAGTACTTC. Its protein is CASSKMSGQETQYF.